This TCR beta chain was captured by sequencing in a study of blood T cell repertoires in COVID-19. Study-level background: Sites in the United States, Italy and Spain provided acute and convalescent COVID-19 samples. T cells, B-cell-depleted T cells, or PBMCs supplied cDNA or gDNA.

The CDR3 runs to 12 residues. Produced via immunoSEQ multiplex PCR; TCRdb's table is partial and in-frame only. The sample holds roughly 340,000 clones, more than 75% seen once. The chain carries TRBV21-1 and TRBJ2-1; the tabulated D call, TRBD2, remains unverified against the DNA. TRBV21-1 is reported as a pseudogene. The clonotype comes from a man aged 40-50 years in a cohort exposed to, infected with or recovered from COVID-19 (not recorded which). Specimen: PBMCs or T cells enriched from blood (not recorded which). The CDR3 bases are TGTGCCAGTTCAACCGAGAACAATGAGCAGTTCTTC. This encodes CASSTENNEQFF.